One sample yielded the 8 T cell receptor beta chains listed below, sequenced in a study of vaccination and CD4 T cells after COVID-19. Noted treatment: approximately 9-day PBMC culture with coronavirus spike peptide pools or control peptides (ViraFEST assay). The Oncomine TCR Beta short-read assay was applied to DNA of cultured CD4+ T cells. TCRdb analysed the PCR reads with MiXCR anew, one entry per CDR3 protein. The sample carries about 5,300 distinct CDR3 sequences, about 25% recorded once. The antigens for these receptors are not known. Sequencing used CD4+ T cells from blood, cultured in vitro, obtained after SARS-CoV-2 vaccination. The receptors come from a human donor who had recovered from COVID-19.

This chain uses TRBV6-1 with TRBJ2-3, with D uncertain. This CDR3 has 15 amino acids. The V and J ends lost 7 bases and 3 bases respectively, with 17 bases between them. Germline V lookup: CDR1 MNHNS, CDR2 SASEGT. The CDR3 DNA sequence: TGTGCCAGCATGACGATGGCAGCCCAGACAGATACGCAGTATTTT. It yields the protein CASMTMAAQTDTQYF.

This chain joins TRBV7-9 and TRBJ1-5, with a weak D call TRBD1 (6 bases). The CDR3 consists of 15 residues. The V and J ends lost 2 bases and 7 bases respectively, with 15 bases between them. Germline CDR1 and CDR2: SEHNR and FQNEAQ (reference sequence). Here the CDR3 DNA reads TGTGCCAGCAGCTTATACGGGAGACAGGCCCAGCCCCAGCATTTT. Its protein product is CASSLYGRQAQPQHF.

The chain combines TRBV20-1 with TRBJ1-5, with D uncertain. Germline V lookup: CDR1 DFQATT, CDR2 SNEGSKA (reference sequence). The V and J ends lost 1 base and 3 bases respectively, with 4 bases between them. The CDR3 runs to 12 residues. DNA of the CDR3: TGCAGTGCTAGAGGGGACAATCAGCCCCAGCATTTT. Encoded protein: CSARGDNQPQHF.

CDR3 nucleotide sequence: TGCGCCAGCACCATAGGGGACAGGGTTGCTCAGCCCCAGCATTTT. Protein: CASTIGDRVAQPQHF. The chain links TRBV4-1 to TRBJ1-5; TRBD1 matches 9 bases. With V trimmed by 7 bases and J by 6 bases, 10 bases remained unmatched. Germline CDR1 and CDR2: MGHRA and YSYEKL. The CDR3 has 15 residues.

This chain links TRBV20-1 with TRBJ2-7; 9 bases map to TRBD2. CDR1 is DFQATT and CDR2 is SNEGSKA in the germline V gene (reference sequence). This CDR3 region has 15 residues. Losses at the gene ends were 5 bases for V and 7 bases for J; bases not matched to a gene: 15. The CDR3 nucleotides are TGCAGTGCTCCCCGTTCTAGCGGGGTGCCGAGGGAGCAGTACTTC. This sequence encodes CSAPRSSGVPREQYF.

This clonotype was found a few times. The CDR3 region is CASREGQPNYGYTF. CDR3 sequence (DNA): TGTGCCAGCAGAGAGGGACAGCCAAACTATGGCTACACCTTC. This chain links TRBV5-5 with TRBJ1-2, with 7 positions matching TRBD1. Germline assignment: CDR1 SGHKS and CDR2 YYEKEE (reference sequence). The CDR3 spans 14 residues. Germline trimming cut 5 bases from V and 2 bases from J; bases unmatched to any gene: 6.

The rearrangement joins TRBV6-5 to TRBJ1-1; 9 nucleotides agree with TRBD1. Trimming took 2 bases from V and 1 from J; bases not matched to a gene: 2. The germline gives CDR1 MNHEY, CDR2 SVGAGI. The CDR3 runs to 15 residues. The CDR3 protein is CASSYQDRGNTEAFF. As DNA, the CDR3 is TGTGCCAGCAGTTACCAGGACAGGGGGAACACTGAAGCTTTCTTT.

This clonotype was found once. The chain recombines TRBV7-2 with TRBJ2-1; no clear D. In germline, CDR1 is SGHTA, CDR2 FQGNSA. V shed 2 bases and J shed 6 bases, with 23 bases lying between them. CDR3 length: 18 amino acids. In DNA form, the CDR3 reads TGTGCCAGCAGCTTAAGTAGGTACACATCCCCAAGTCGCAATGAGCAGTTCTTC. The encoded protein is CASSLSRYTSPSRNEQFF. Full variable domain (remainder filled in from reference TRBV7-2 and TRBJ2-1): GAGVSQSPSNKVTEKGKDVELRCDPISGHTALYWYRQSLGQGLEFLIYFQGNSAPDKSGLPSDRFSAERTGGSVSTLTIQRTQQEDSAVYLCASSLSRYTSPSRNEQFFGPGTRLTVL.